This T cell receptor beta chain was identified during a study of blood T cells in healthy people across ages. Study-level results: Strong correlation existed between TCR beta diversity and naive T cell percentage.

Extractions gave at least 5 micrograms of total RNA per sample. This clonotype was counted a few times. Its antigen is undetermined. Next came a second PCR, run for about 7 to 12 cycles, which used a sample-barcoded 5' primer along with a J-beta primer mix. A single record per CDR3 protein comes from TCRdb applying MiXCR to the 5' RACE reads. The repertoire holds hundreds of thousands of distinct CDR3 sequences, with about 54% as singletons. The CDR3 loop spans 11 amino acids. Germline assignment: CDR1 SQVTM and CDR2 ANQGSEA. V was clipped by 6 bases and J by 6 bases, with 11 bases between them. The clonotype was recovered from a man aged 60 to 69 in good health. The V and J genes are TRBV29-1 and TRBJ1-2, with D possibly matching TRBD1 (6 bases). The sequenced material came from blood. The CDR3 DNA reads TGCAGCGTCCGACCAGGGGATGGCTACACCTTC. Amino acid sequence: CSVRPGDGYTF.